Listed below are T cell receptor beta chains from one sample, sequenced in a study of blood T cell repertoires in COVID-19. Using immunoSEQ multiplex PCR, the repertoire was profiled, and TCRdb retains in-frame clones only, with some absent. The sample holds some 180,000 clones, roughly 88% seen once. Sequencing was done on a sample of peripheral blood. Receptor source: a man in his fifties or sixties with COVID-19, enrolled during active disease. Both conserved end residues are part of each CDR3. The D gene is left open where the match is weak. Clone size is shown for a subset of rows, as once, few, many or a class of expanded clone.

cdr3_nt,cdr3_aa,clone_size,d_call,j_call,v_call
TGTGCCAGCAGCTTACCGGGACTAGCGGACCAAGAGACCCAGTACTTC,CASSLPGLADQETQYF,.,TRBD2,TRBJ2-5,TRBV11-2
TGCGCCAGCAGCCAAGTCCCGACAGGGAACACCGGGGAGCTGTTTTTT,CASSQVPTGNTGELFF,.,.,TRBJ2-2,TRBV4-3
TGTGCCAGCAGCCCGACTTCAGGGGGAAATGGAAACACCATATATTTT,CASSPTSGGNGNTIYF,.,TRBD1,TRBJ1-3,TRBV7-8
TGTGCCACCAGCGAGGCGGAGTATGGCTACACCTTC,CATSEAEYGYTF,.,.,TRBJ1-2,TRBV15
TGCGCCAGCAGCTTGGGTCAGGGTCCGGTATTCGACGAGCAGTACTTC,CASSLGQGPVFDEQYF,.,.,TRBJ2-7,TRBV5-1
TGTGCCAGCAGCCCTCGGAGGGCCTTCAGTGGGAGGGCCCCCAATGAGCAGTTCTTC,CASSPRRAFSGRAPNEQFF,.,TRBD2,TRBJ2-1,TRBV7-2
TGTGCCAGCAGCTTATTGTGGGGGGACTCTGGAAACACCATATATTTT,CASSLLWGDSGNTIYF,.,.,TRBJ1-3,TRBV7-9
TGTGCCAGCATACCCTGGGCCCAACGATACTCCTACGAGCAGTACTTC,CASIPWAQRYSYEQYF,.,.,TRBJ2-7,TRBV5-8
TGTGCCAGCAGCCGTGGGGGGGTTAACTACGAGCAGTACTTC,CASSRGGVNYEQYF,once,TRBD2,TRBJ2-7,TRBV14
TGTGCCAGCTCACAGGAGGCTGGAAACACCATATATTTT,CASSQEAGNTIYF,.,.,TRBJ1-3,TRBV18
TGTGCCAGCAGCAGCGAAGGGGCTAACTATGGCTACACCTTC,CASSSEGANYGYTF,.,.,TRBJ1-2,TRBV7-9
TGTGCCAGCAGCCAATCCGACAGCTATGGCTACACCTTC,CASSQSDSYGYTF,.,.,TRBJ1-2,TRBV3-1/TRBV3-2
TGTGCCAGCAGCCGAAGGGCGGTAGCGGGAGGGTACAATGAGCAGTTCTTC,CASSRRAVAGGYNEQFF,.,TRBD2,TRBJ2-1,TRBV11-3
TGTGCCAGTAGTATTGAGCACAGGGGGTTGGGCTACACCTTC,CASSIEHRGLGYTF,.,TRBD1,TRBJ1-2,TRBV19
TGTGCCAGCACTCCCTGGGGGGGATACGAGCAGTACTTC,CASTPWGGYEQYF,.,TRBD2,TRBJ2-7,TRBV25-1
TGTGCCAGCAGCGTGGATGGGGGCGGAACCTACGAGCAGTACTTC,CASSVDGGGTYEQYF,once,.,TRBJ2-7,TRBV9
TGTGCCAGCAGTTCGGGGGACCAGCCCCAGCATTTT,CASSSGDQPQHF,.,.,TRBJ1-5,TRBV12-3/TRBV12-4
TGTGCCAGCAGCGTAGAGGGACTAGCGGCCTCCACGCAGTATTTT,CASSVEGLAASTQYF,.,TRBD2,TRBJ2-3,TRBV9
TGTGCCAGCAGTGTAGGGGAGGACGGCTTGCAGTATTTT,CASSVGEDGLQYF,.,.,TRBJ2-3,TRBV6-4
TGTGCCAGCAGTAACAGACAGGGGTCCAATCAGCCCCAGCATTTT,CASSNRQGSNQPQHF,.,TRBD1,TRBJ1-5,TRBV6-1
TGTGCCAGCAGCTTGGACAGGAGAAGCTACGAGCAGTACTTC,CASSLDRRSYEQYF,.,.,TRBJ2-7,TRBV5-5
TGTGCCTCAAACGAGGCAGGAGGATCCCAAGAGACCCAGTACTTC,CASNEAGGSQETQYF,.,.,TRBJ2-5,TRBV5-4
TGTGCCAGTAGTATAGAGGGACAGGGGGCGTCCTACGAGCAGTACTTC,CASSIEGQGASYEQYF,once,TRBD1,TRBJ2-7,TRBV19
TGTGCCATCAGTGAGTCCCCTACGGGATTTAACTATGGCTACACCTTC,CAISESPTGFNYGYTF,.,.,TRBJ1-2,TRBV10-3
TGCGCCAGCAGCTCCGCAGGGGGAGCGGGAGGGACCGGGGAGCTGTTTTTT,CASSSAGGAGGTGELFF,.,TRBD2,TRBJ2-2,TRBV5-1
TGTGCCAGCTCGACAGGGGGCGGGAGGACTGAAGCTTTCTTT,CASSTGGGRTEAFF,.,TRBD1,TRBJ1-1,TRBV18
TGCGCCAGCAGCTTGCTGGGACAGGCGGATATCGAGACCCAGTACTTC,CASSLLGQADIETQYF,.,TRBD1,TRBJ2-5,TRBV5-1
TGTGCCAGCTCACAGACAGGGGGCGCAGGTAATGAGCAGTTCTTC,CASSQTGGAGNEQFF,.,TRBD1,TRBJ2-1,TRBV18
TGTGCCAGCAGCTTAGGGCACTCGAGACAAGAAGGGACTAGGGCCAACGTCCTGACTTTC,CASSLGHSRQEGTRANVLTF,.,TRBD2,TRBJ2-6,TRBV7-6
TGTGCCAGCAGGCACAGGAGGGGGCTTGGCACTGAAGCTTTCTTT,CASRHRRGLGTEAFF,.,TRBD1,TRBJ1-1,TRBV28
TGTGCCAGCAGCTTGTCAGGGGCTAATGAAAAACTGTTTTTT,CASSLSGANEKLFF,.,.,TRBJ1-4,TRBV7-2
TGTGCCAGCAGCTTGCTGACTAATGAAAAACTGTTTTTT,CASSLLTNEKLFF,many,.,TRBJ1-4,TRBV5-5
TGTGCCAGCCTACGGGGACTTGGTAACACCATATATTTT,CASLRGLGNTIYF,.,.,TRBJ1-3,TRBV2
TGCGCCAGCAGCCAGAGAAGGACAGGGCCGAACACCGGGGAGCTGTTTTTT,CASSQRRTGPNTGELFF,.,TRBD1,TRBJ2-2,TRBV4-3
TGTGCCACCAGCATGGGGACAGGGGACGAAAAACTGTTTTTT,CATSMGTGDEKLFF,once,TRBD1,TRBJ1-4,TRBV15
TGTGCCAGCAGGAGGGACAACAACTACGAGCAGTACTTC,CASRRDNNYEQYF,.,.,TRBJ2-7,TRBV28
TGCGCCAGCAGCTTGGGGACAGGGGCGGATGGCTACACCTTC,CASSLGTGADGYTF,.,TRBD1,TRBJ1-2,TRBV5-1
TGCGCCAGCAGCACCAGGACTAGCGGGAACAATGAGCAGTTCTTC,CASSTRTSGNNEQFF,.,TRBD2,TRBJ2-1,TRBV5-1
TGTGCCAGCAGCTTATCCGCCCTCGGTGGCACAGATACGCAGTATTTT,CASSLSALGGTDTQYF,.,.,TRBJ2-3,TRBV7-2
TGTGCCAGTAGTTCGCCACCCGAGCACTATGGCTACACCTTC,CASSSPPEHYGYTF,.,.,TRBJ1-2,TRBV19
TGCAGCGTGGGAAGGGACACCAGCACAGATACGCAGTATTTT,CSVGRDTSTDTQYF,.,.,TRBJ2-3,TRBV29-1
TGTGCCAGCAGTCTCCAGGGGGGCACAGATACGCAGTATTTT,CASSLQGGTDTQYF,.,TRBD1,TRBJ2-3,TRBV3-1/TRBV3-2
TGTGCCAGCAACTCCGGGGCGGGAAGCGGGCAGTACTTC,CASNSGAGSGQYF,.,.,TRBJ2-7,TRBV28
TGTGCCAGCAGGAGAGGGAGTGATGAAAAACTGTTTTTT,CASRRGSDEKLFF,.,.,TRBJ1-4,TRBV28
TGCAGCGTTGCCACAGGGGGAGGCCAAGAGACCCAGTACTTC,CSVATGGGQETQYF,.,TRBD1,TRBJ2-5,TRBV29-1
TGTGCCATCAGCGGGACATGGAGCTCCTACGAGCAGTACTTC,CAISGTWSSYEQYF,once,.,TRBJ2-7,TRBV10-3
TGTGCCAGCAGTGATGTCTCAACGGGACTAGCGGCATACGAGCAGTACTTC,CASSDVSTGLAAYEQYF,.,TRBD2,TRBJ2-7,TRBV6-4
TGTGCCACCAGCAGAGAGTTGTTGGCGGGTTCCGACGAAGCTTTCTTT,CATSRELLAGSDEAFF,.,.,TRBJ1-1,TRBV15